This T cell receptor (delta chain) was captured in a study of gamma-delta T cells after stem cell transplantation. TCRdb redid clone calling on the RT-PCR reads using CATT. The table has about 1,600 delta-chain clones, roughly 45% seen once; the top ten hold under 55%. Germline CDR1 and CDR2: GEAIGNYY and EKD. This CDR3 is 19 amino acids long. The V gene end was trimmed by 1 base and the J gene end by 3 bases; junction bases not matched to a gene: 13. This clone was observed a few times. Source material: gamma-delta T cells. This sequence was found in a human donor. It is not recorded whose cells these are; they may come from a transplant donor. The chain employs TRDV2 and TRDJ1, with 13 bases fitting TRDD3. CDR3 in amino acids: CACDTISSTGGYASDKLIF. DNA of the CDR3: TGTGCCTGTGACACAATTTCTTCCACTGGGGGATACGCGTCCGATAAACTCATCTTT.